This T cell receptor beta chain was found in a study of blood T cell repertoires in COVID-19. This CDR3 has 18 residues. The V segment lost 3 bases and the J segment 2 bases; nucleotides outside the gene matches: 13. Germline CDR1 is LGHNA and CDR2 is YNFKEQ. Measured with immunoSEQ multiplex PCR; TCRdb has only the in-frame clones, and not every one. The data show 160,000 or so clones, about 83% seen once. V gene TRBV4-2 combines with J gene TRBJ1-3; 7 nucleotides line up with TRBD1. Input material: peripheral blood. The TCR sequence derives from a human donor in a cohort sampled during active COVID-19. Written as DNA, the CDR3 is TGTGCCAGCAGCCACCCTTATCTGGGGACAGAGCCTGGAAACACCATATATTTT. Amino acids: CASSHPYLGTEPGNTIYF.